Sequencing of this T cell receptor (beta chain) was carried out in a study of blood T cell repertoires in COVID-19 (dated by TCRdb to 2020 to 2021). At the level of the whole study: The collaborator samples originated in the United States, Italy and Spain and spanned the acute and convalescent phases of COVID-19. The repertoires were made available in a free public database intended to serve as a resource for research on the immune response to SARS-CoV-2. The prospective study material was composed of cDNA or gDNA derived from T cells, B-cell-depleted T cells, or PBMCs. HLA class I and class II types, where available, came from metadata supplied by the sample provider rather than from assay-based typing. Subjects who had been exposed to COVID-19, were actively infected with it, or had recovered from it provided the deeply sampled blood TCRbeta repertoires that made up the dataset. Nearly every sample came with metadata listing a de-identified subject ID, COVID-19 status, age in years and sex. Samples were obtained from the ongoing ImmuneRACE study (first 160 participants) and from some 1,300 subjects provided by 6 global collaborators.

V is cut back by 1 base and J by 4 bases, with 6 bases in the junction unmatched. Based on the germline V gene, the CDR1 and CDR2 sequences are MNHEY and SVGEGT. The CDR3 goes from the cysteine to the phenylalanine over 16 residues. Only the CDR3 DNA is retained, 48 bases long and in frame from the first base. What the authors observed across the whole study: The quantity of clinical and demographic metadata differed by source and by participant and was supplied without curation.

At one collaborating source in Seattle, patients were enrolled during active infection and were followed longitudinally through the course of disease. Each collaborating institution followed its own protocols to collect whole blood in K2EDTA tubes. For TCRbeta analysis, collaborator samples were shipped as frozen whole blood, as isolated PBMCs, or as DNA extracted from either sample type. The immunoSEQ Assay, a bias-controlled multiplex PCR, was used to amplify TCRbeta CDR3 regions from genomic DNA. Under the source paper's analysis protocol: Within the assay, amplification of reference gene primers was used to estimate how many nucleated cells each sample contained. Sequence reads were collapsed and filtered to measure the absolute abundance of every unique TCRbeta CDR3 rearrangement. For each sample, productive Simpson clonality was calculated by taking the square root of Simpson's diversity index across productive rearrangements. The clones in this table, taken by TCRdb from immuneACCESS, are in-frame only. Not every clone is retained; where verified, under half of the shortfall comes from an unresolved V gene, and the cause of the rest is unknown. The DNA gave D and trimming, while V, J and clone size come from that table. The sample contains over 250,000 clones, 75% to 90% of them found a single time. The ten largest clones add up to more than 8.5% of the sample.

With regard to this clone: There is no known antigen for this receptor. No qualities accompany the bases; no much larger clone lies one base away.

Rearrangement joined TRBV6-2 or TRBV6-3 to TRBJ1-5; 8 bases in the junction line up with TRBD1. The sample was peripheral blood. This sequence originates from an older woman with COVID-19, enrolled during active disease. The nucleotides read TGTGCCAGCAGTTACTTGAGCCAGGGGGCGAATCAGCCCCAGCATTTT. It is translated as CASSYLSQGANQPQHF.